Sequencing of this T cell receptor beta chain was carried out in a study of cytomegalovirus exposure and HLA in healthy donors. 13 Jbeta primers and 60 Vbeta primers were used for the PCR. The data were produced by immunoSEQ multiplex PCR, yet TCRdb's version contains in-frame clones alone and is incomplete. Among 100,000 to 150,000 clones, around 77% were seen once, and the ten largest hold roughly 0.9%. Whereas donors were nominally healthy upon sampling, unrecorded immune exposures were probable. Study outcomes and limitations: Solely CMV serostatus was available to characterize immune exposure. Analysis performed later showed TCR beta chains linked to HLA being more clonally expanded than equally common others. 150 to 200 TCR beta chains were listed as cytomegalovirus-associated.

Comment on this clone: The antigen is unknown.

The germline CDR1 and CDR2 sequences are MGHRA and YSYEKL. The CDR3 contains 14 residues. Unmatched junction bases numbered 4, after V lost 4 bases and J lost 3 bases. The sample comprised PBMCs. The sequence came from a woman aged 55-69 years in good health and CMV-seronegative. The genes are TRBV4-1 and TRBJ2-7; TRBD1 matches at 9 bases. The CDR3 is CASSRGQGNYEQYF. The CDR3 DNA reads TGCGCCAGCAGCCGGGGACAGGGCAACTACGAGCAGTACTTC.